This TCR beta chain was captured in a study of T cells after yellow fever vaccination. Study results and limitations: Clones from primary vaccination mostly reappeared after the booster (roughly 97% CD4, approximately 91% CD8).

The 5'RACE template-switching step produced TCR cDNA and added a universal primer site and UMIs. TCRdb used MiXCR to reprocess the 5' RACE reads, holding one entry per CDR3 protein. Found here are some 320,000 distinct CDR3 sequences, 8.7% of them singletons; the top ten hold about 3.5%. Germline CDR1 reads SNHLY; CDR2 reads FYNNEI. This CDR3 is 15 amino acids long. J lost 2 bases, V lost 6 bases, and 6 bases had no gene match. As for this clonotype: Its antigen is as yet unknown.

Sequencing used CD4+ T cells sorted from PBMCs, obtained 5 days after the yellow fever booster vaccination. The clonotype originates from a man between 18 and 35 years old who received the YFV17D yellow fever vaccine. This chain links TRBV2 with TRBJ2-7; 11 bases fit TRBD1. The CDR3 is CASRGTGGQTYEQYF. DNA of the CDR3: TGTGCCAGCAGGGGGACAGGGGGTCAAACCTACGAGCAGTACTTC.